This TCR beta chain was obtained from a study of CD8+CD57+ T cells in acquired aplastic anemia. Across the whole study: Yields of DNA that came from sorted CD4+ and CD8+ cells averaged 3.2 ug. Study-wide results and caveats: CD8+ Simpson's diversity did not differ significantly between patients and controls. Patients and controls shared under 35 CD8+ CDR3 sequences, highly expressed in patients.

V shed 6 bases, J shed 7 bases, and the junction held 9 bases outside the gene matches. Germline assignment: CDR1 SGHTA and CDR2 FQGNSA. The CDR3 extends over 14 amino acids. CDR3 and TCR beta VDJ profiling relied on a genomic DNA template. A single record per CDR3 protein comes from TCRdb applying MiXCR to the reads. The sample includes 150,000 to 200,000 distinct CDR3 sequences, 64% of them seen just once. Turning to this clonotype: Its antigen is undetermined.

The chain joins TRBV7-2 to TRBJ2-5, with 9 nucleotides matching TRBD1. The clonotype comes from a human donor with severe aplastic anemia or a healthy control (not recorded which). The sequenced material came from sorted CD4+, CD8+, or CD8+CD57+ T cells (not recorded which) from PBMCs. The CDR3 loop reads CASRSGTGLGTQYF. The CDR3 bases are TGTGCCAGCAGATCCGGGACAGGGTTGGGGACCCAGTACTTC.